The clone carrying this T cell receptor (beta chain) is classed as medium-sized. Its antigen is still unknown. No treatment had been given to any patient before thyroid surgery. This record comes from a study of metastatic and nonmetastatic thyroid tumors. Study summary: Comparative analysis of repertoires was undertaken across blood and tumor or nodule tissue obtained from malignant and benign thyroid patients. Study observations and caveats: According to reports, the diversity of TCR beta was significantly higher in malignant thyroid tumors than in benign nodules, and this held in both blood and tumor samples.

This CDR3 has 13 residues. Deletions cut 4 bases from V and 4 bases from J, with 10 bases between. Germline CDR1 reads LGHNA; CDR2 reads YSLEER. Per the original methods: A distant-metastasis classifier for papillary thyroid cancer was built using CDR3 differences across clinicopathological groups. TCRdb used MiXCR to call clones anew from the PCR reads. These V and J calls rely on TCRdb rather than the paper's analysis. The sample has 40,000 or so clones; roughly 26% are singletons. The sequenced sample was blood. The chain joins TRBV4-3 to TRBJ1-1; D gene uncertain. The clonotype comes from a female donor with papillary thyroid cancer or a benign thyroid nodule (not recorded which). Some clones in this sample may be carry-over from other donors' samples. CDR3 in amino acids: CASSPGETTEAFF. In DNA, the CDR3 is TGCGCCAGCAGCCCGGGAGAGACCACTGAAGCTTTCTTT.